Listed below are T cell receptor beta chains from one sample, sequenced in a study of shared clonotypes between healthy human individuals. The assay was immunoSEQ multiplex PCR, and TCRdb's table has in-frame clones only and misses some. The sample contains about 1.1 million clones, about 80% of which appear only once. The material sequenced was memory CD4+ T cells from PBMCs. The receptors come from a man between 18 and 29 years old in good health. Some clones in this sample may be carry-over from other donors' samples. Each CDR3 is given with its conserved first and last residue. Fields, in order: D gene, clone size, J gene, V gene, CDR3 protein, CDR3 DNA. A D gene is named only where the DNA matches it firmly. Size tells how often a clone was seen (once, few, many) or the class of an expanded clone, and some rows leave it out.

D gene: .; clone size: .; J gene: TRBJ1-3; V gene: TRBV18; CDR3 protein: CASSPSTGGNTIYF; CDR3 DNA: TGTGCCAGCTCACCATCTACAGGGGGAAACACCATATATTTT
D gene: .; clone size: many; J gene: TRBJ2-7; V gene: TRBV13; CDR3 protein: CASSLGLVRVEQYF; CDR3 DNA: TGTGCCAGCAGCTTAGGACTAGTGAGGGTCGAGCAGTACTTC
D gene: .; clone size: .; J gene: TRBJ2-7; V gene: TRBV5-5; CDR3 protein: CASSLLSFSYEQYF; CDR3 DNA: TGTGCCAGCAGCTTGCTGTCCTTCTCCTACGAGCAGTACTTC
D gene: .; clone size: .; J gene: TRBJ1-5; V gene: TRBV6-1; CDR3 protein: CASSEFARGGYSNQPQHF; CDR3 DNA: TGTGCCAGCAGTGAATTCGCCAGGGGAGGATATAGCAATCAGCCCCAGCATTTT
D gene: .; clone size: once; J gene: TRBJ2-3; V gene: TRBV9; CDR3 protein: CASSVGLAASTDTQYF; CDR3 DNA: TGTGCCAGCAGCGTAGGGCTAGCAGCTAGCACAGATACGCAGTATTTT
D gene: .; clone size: .; J gene: TRBJ2-3; V gene: TRBV19; CDR3 protein: CASSGERTDTQYF; CDR3 DNA: TGTGCCAGCTCTGGGGAGCGCACAGATACGCAGTATTTT
D gene: TRBD1; clone size: once; J gene: TRBJ2-2; V gene: TRBV4-1; CDR3 protein: CASSQEETGGRTGELFF; CDR3 DNA: TGCGCCAGCAGCCAAGAGGAGACAGGGGGTCGGACCGGGGAGCTGTTTTTT
D gene: .; clone size: .; J gene: TRBJ1-5; V gene: TRBV19; CDR3 protein: CASSMWVVGNQPQHF; CDR3 DNA: TGTGCCAGTAGTATGTGGGTCGTCGGCAATCAGCCCCAGCATTTT
D gene: .; clone size: many; J gene: TRBJ2-5; V gene: TRBV7-2; CDR3 protein: CASSLGQIQETQYF; CDR3 DNA: TGTGCCAGCAGCTTAGGACAGATCCAAGAGACCCAGTACTTC
D gene: .; clone size: once; J gene: TRBJ1-2; V gene: TRBV2; CDR3 protein: CASRGSNYGYTF; CDR3 DNA: TGTGCCAGCAGGGGGAGTAACTATGGCTACACCTTC
D gene: TRBD1; clone size: .; J gene: TRBJ2-7; V gene: TRBV11-2; CDR3 protein: CASSLTPDRGYEQYF; CDR3 DNA: TGTGCCAGCAGCTTAACCCCGGACAGGGGTTACGAGCAGTACTTC
D gene: .; clone size: once; J gene: TRBJ2-7; V gene: TRBV30; CDR3 protein: CAWSNDYEQYF; CDR3 DNA: TGTGCCTGGAGTAATGACTACGAGCAGTACTTC
D gene: .; clone size: .; J gene: TRBJ2-1; V gene: TRBV7-3; CDR3 protein: CASSLLVHNEQFF; CDR3 DNA: TGTGCCAGCAGCTTACTAGTCCACAATGAGCAGTTCTTC
D gene: TRBD1; clone size: .; J gene: TRBJ1-4; V gene: TRBV28; CDR3 protein: CASSEPPGQKIF; CDR3 DNA: TGTGCCAGCAGTGAACCACCGGGACAGAAGATTTTT
D gene: .; clone size: few; J gene: TRBJ2-7; V gene: TRBV11-2; CDR3 protein: CASSFPGPGEQYF; CDR3 DNA: TGTGCCAGCAGCTTTCCGGGACCAGGCGAGCAGTACTTC
D gene: .; clone size: .; J gene: TRBJ1-2; V gene: TRBV28; CDR3 protein: CASSSRREEGYTF; CDR3 DNA: TGTGCCAGCAGTTCTAGGAGAGAAGAGGGCTACACCTTC
D gene: TRBD2; clone size: .; J gene: TRBJ2-3; V gene: TRBV28; CDR3 protein: CASSLPRLAGIKESTDTQYF; CDR3 DNA: TGTGCCAGCAGTTTACCTAGACTAGCGGGGATAAAGGAGAGCACAGATACGCAGTATTTT
D gene: .; clone size: .; J gene: TRBJ2-1; V gene: TRBV28; CDR3 protein: CASHPAGLTYNEQFF; CDR3 DNA: TGTGCCAGCCACCCGGCAGGCCTCACCTACAATGAGCAGTTCTTC
D gene: .; clone size: .; J gene: TRBJ2-7; V gene: TRBV5-1; CDR3 protein: CASGWAASYEQYF; CDR3 DNA: TGCGCCAGCGGATGGGCCGCCTCCTACGAGCAGTACTTC
D gene: .; clone size: few; J gene: TRBJ2-7; V gene: TRBV4-1; CDR3 protein: CASSQLLTGFAEQYF; CDR3 DNA: TGCGCCAGCAGCCAACTGTTGACAGGATTCGCCGAGCAGTACTTC
D gene: .; clone size: .; J gene: TRBJ1-1; V gene: TRBV7-9; CDR3 protein: CASSFPSNTEAFF; CDR3 DNA: TGTGCCAGCAGCTTCCCGTCGAACACTGAAGCTTTCTTT
D gene: TRBD1; clone size: .; J gene: TRBJ1-2; V gene: TRBV28; CDR3 protein: CASSFTRQGYGYTF; CDR3 DNA: TGTGCCAGCAGTTTCACGCGACAGGGTTATGGCTACACCTTC
D gene: TRBD1; clone size: .; J gene: TRBJ2-7; V gene: TRBV28; CDR3 protein: CASSHFDRAYEQYF; CDR3 DNA: TGTGCCAGCAGCCATTTTGACAGGGCCTACGAGCAGTACTTC
D gene: TRBD2; clone size: once; J gene: TRBJ2-1; V gene: TRBV7-2; CDR3 protein: CASSLAASGYNEQFF; CDR3 DNA: TGTGCCAGCAGCTTAGCGGCTAGCGGTTACAATGAGCAGTTCTTC
D gene: TRBD1; clone size: .; J gene: TRBJ2-5; V gene: TRBV7-7; CDR3 protein: CASSFGTGSGETQYF; CDR3 DNA: TGTGCCAGCAGCTTCGGGACAGGGAGTGGGGAGACCCAGTACTTC
D gene: .; clone size: .; J gene: TRBJ1-2; V gene: TRBV7-3; CDR3 protein: CASSQGPNYGYTF; CDR3 DNA: TGTGCCAGCAGCCAGGGTCCTAACTATGGCTACACCTTC
D gene: .; clone size: .; J gene: TRBJ1-5; V gene: TRBV6-6; CDR3 protein: CASNSYSNQPQHF; CDR3 DNA: TGTGCCAGCAACAGTTATAGCAATCAGCCCCAGCATTTT
D gene: TRBD2; clone size: .; J gene: TRBJ2-5; V gene: TRBV7-9; CDR3 protein: CASSSTLAGGETQYF; CDR3 DNA: TGTGCCAGCAGCTCGACCCTAGCGGGAGGGGAGACCCAGTACTTC
D gene: TRBD2; clone size: .; J gene: TRBJ2-7; V gene: TRBV7-9; CDR3 protein: CASSQEGGSRYGQHF; CDR3 DNA: TGCGCCAGCAGCCAAGAAGGCGGGAGTAGATACGGTCAGCACTTC
D gene: TRBD1; clone size: .; J gene: TRBJ1-2; V gene: TRBV28; CDR3 protein: CASSLTQGAGYTF; CDR3 DNA: TGTGCCAGCAGTTTAACACAGGGGGCGGGCTACACCTTC
D gene: .; clone size: .; J gene: TRBJ1-1; V gene: TRBV11-2; CDR3 protein: CASSLGGEAFF; CDR3 DNA: TGTGCCAGCAGCCTCGGTGGGGAAGCTTTCTTT
D gene: TRBD2; clone size: .; J gene: TRBJ2-7; V gene: TRBV5-1; CDR3 protein: CASSLEAGVEQYF; CDR3 DNA: TGCGCCAGCAGCTTGGAGGCGGGGGTCGAGCAGTACTTC
D gene: .; clone size: .; J gene: TRBJ1-3; V gene: TRBV4-1; CDR3 protein: CASSQPTGSENTIYF; CDR3 DNA: TGCGCCAGCAGCCAACCAACAGGGTCCGAAAACACCATATATTTT
D gene: TRBD1; clone size: .; J gene: TRBJ2-7; V gene: TRBV7-3; CDR3 protein: CASSSTGTGEQYF; CDR3 DNA: TGTGCCAGCAGCTCGACAGGGACGGGCGAGCAGTACTTC
D gene: .; clone size: .; J gene: TRBJ1-5; V gene: TRBV28; CDR3 protein: CASSLRGTAGSQHF; CDR3 DNA: TGTGCCAGCAGTTTACGGGGGACGGCGGGCTCCCAGCATTTT
D gene: .; clone size: .; J gene: TRBJ2-7; V gene: TRBV10-1; CDR3 protein: CASRPGPSYEQYF; CDR3 DNA: TGCGCCAGCAGGCCTGGGCCATCCTACGAGCAGTACTTC
D gene: .; clone size: .; J gene: TRBJ2-1; V gene: TRBV29-1; CDR3 protein: CSVEVGAYNEQFF; CDR3 DNA: TGCAGCGTTGAAGTAGGCGCATACAATGAGCAGTTCTTC
D gene: TRBD1; clone size: .; J gene: TRBJ1-4; V gene: TRBV5-6; CDR3 protein: CASSSTTDRVGEKLFF; CDR3 DNA: TGTGCCAGCAGCTCCACCACGGACAGGGTTGGCGAAAAACTGTTTTTT
D gene: .; clone size: .; J gene: TRBJ1-5; V gene: TRBV21-1; CDR3 protein: CASSKKGTGVCQPQHF; CDR3 DNA: TGTGCCAGCAGCAAAAAGGGGACAGGGGTTTGTCAGCCCCAGCATTTT
D gene: .; clone size: .; J gene: TRBJ2-7; V gene: TRBV5-1; CDR3 protein: CASRISSLNEQYF; CDR3 DNA: TGCGCCAGCAGGATAAGCTCTCTAAACGAGCAGTACTTC
D gene: .; clone size: .; J gene: TRBJ1-2; V gene: TRBV6-6; CDR3 protein: CASSPGPAYGYTF; CDR3 DNA: TGTGCCAGCAGTCCGGGACCGGCCTATGGCTACACCTTC
D gene: .; clone size: .; J gene: TRBJ1-4; V gene: TRBV28; CDR3 protein: CASSFRGRVNEKLFF; CDR3 DNA: TGTGCCAGCAGTTTTAGGGGCAGGGTGAACGAAAAACTGTTTTTT
D gene: .; clone size: .; J gene: TRBJ2-3; V gene: TRBV9; CDR3 protein: CASSGGTRGYTQYF; CDR3 DNA: TGTGCCAGCAGCGGAGGAACAAGGGGATATACGCAGTATTTT
D gene: .; clone size: .; J gene: TRBJ1-4; V gene: TRBV4-2; CDR3 protein: CASSPPGGLEGKLFF; CDR3 DNA: TGTGCCAGCAGCCCTCCCGGGGGACTAGAGGGAAAACTGTTTTTT
D gene: .; clone size: .; J gene: TRBJ2-1; V gene: TRBV28; CDR3 protein: CASTSRTLYNEQFF; CDR3 DNA: TGTGCCAGCACCTCTCGGACGTTGTACAATGAGCAGTTCTTC